These T cell receptor beta chains were read from a single sample in a study of OX40 agonist ivuxolimab in advanced cancers. Clones were read by immunoSEQ multiplex PCR, and TCRdb kept only the in-frame ones, dropping some. This sample has over 65,000 clones, with about 86% found just once. Sample: CD4+ or CD8+ T cells sorted from blood, taken in a trial of the OX40 agonist ivuxolimab. These receptors originate from an adult with an advanced solid tumor such as melanoma, head and neck, liver or kidney cancer. Both conserved end residues are part of each CDR3. The order of the fields is CDR3 DNA, CDR3 protein, clone size, D gene, J gene, V gene. A D gene is named only where the DNA matches it firmly. The size field is filled for only some rows; it gives once, few, many or a size class.

CDR3 DNA: TGTGCCAGCAGCTTTTCGGTAGAAGATACGCAGTATTTT
CDR3 protein: CASSFSVEDTQYF
clone size: -
D gene: -
J gene: TRBJ2-3
V gene: TRBV11-3

CDR3 DNA: TGTGCCAGTAGTATCGGGACAGGGAAAGGCTATGGCTACACCTTC
CDR3 protein: CASSIGTGKGYGYTF
clone size: -
D gene: TRBD1
J gene: TRBJ1-2
V gene: TRBV19

CDR3 DNA: TGTGCCAGCAGCTTCGGGACAGGGGATACCTACGAGCAGTACTTC
CDR3 protein: CASSFGTGDTYEQYF
clone size: -
D gene: TRBD1
J gene: TRBJ2-7
V gene: TRBV7-6

CDR3 DNA: TGCAGCGTTGATATAGGTGGGCAGATGAACACTGAAGCTTTCTTT
CDR3 protein: CSVDIGGQMNTEAFF
clone size: -
D gene: -
J gene: TRBJ1-1
V gene: TRBV29-1

CDR3 DNA: TGTGCCAGTAGTCCCCTCAATCCGGGACAGGGGGTTTACGAGCAGTACTTC
CDR3 protein: CASSPLNPGQGVYEQYF
clone size: -
D gene: TRBD1
J gene: TRBJ2-7
V gene: TRBV19

CDR3 DNA: TGTGCCAGCAGCCCAGCGACAGGGAACACTGAAGCTTTCTTT
CDR3 protein: CASSPATGNTEAFF
clone size: -
D gene: -
J gene: TRBJ1-1
V gene: TRBV9

CDR3 DNA: TGCGCCAGCAGTGACGGCGGCACAGATACGCAGTATTTT
CDR3 protein: CASSDGGTDTQYF
clone size: -
D gene: -
J gene: TRBJ2-3
V gene: TRBV10-1

CDR3 DNA: TGCGCCAGCAGCTTGGGACAGAACTATGGCTACACCTTC
CDR3 protein: CASSLGQNYGYTF
clone size: -
D gene: -
J gene: TRBJ1-2
V gene: TRBV5-1

CDR3 DNA: TGTGCCAGCAGCTTAGCGGTTTTGGGACGGGCCCCGAGTGAGCAGTTCTTC
CDR3 protein: CASSLAVLGRAPSEQFF
clone size: -
D gene: -
J gene: TRBJ2-1
V gene: TRBV11-3

CDR3 DNA: TGTGCCACCAGCGCTAGCGGGGGACCCTACAATGAGCAGTTCTTC
CDR3 protein: CATSASGGPYNEQFF
clone size: -
D gene: TRBD2
J gene: TRBJ2-1
V gene: TRBV15

CDR3 DNA: TGCGCCAGCGGGCAGGGGGCGGGCGAGCAGTACTTC
CDR3 protein: CASGQGAGEQYF
clone size: -
D gene: TRBD1
J gene: TRBJ2-7
V gene: TRBV10-1

CDR3 DNA: TGTGCCAGCAGAAGACAGGTTCCGGGACTAGCGGGACATACGCAGTATTTT
CDR3 protein: CASRRQVPGLAGHTQYF
clone size: -
D gene: TRBD2
J gene: TRBJ2-3
V gene: TRBV6-8

CDR3 DNA: TGTGCCAGCAGATCGACAGGGGTAACTGAAGCTTTCTTT
CDR3 protein: CASRSTGVTEAFF
clone size: -
D gene: TRBD1
J gene: TRBJ1-1
V gene: TRBV6-1

CDR3 DNA: TGTGCCAGCAGCTCCGGGACAGTTTTCATGGGCTACACCTTC
CDR3 protein: CASSSGTVFMGYTF
clone size: once
D gene: TRBD1
J gene: TRBJ1-2
V gene: TRBV7-2

CDR3 DNA: TGTGCCAGCAGCAATCGGGACAAGAGCTCCTACAATGAGCAGTTCTTC
CDR3 protein: CASSNRDKSSYNEQFF
clone size: -
D gene: -
J gene: TRBJ2-1
V gene: TRBV9

CDR3 DNA: TGCAGCGTGGATGGGGACACAAACACTGAAGCTTTCTTT
CDR3 protein: CSVDGDTNTEAFF
clone size: few
D gene: -
J gene: TRBJ1-1
V gene: TRBV29-1

CDR3 DNA: TGTGCCAGCAGCTTAAAGACCGGACTTCGGATTGCCGGGGAGCTGTTTTTT
CDR3 protein: CASSLKTGLRIAGELFF
clone size: -
D gene: -
J gene: TRBJ2-2
V gene: TRBV7-8

CDR3 DNA: TGCGCCAGCAGCTTGGCAGAGAACACTGAAGCTTTCTTT
CDR3 protein: CASSLAENTEAFF
clone size: -
D gene: -
J gene: TRBJ1-1
V gene: TRBV5-1

CDR3 DNA: TGTGCCAGCAGCTTAGCCGCAGGGGCCCCATATGGCTACACCTTC
CDR3 protein: CASSLAAGAPYGYTF
clone size: -
D gene: -
J gene: TRBJ1-2
V gene: TRBV7-2

CDR3 DNA: TGCGCCAGCAGTCATAGGACTAGCGGATACGAGCAGTACTTC
CDR3 protein: CASSHRTSGYEQYF
clone size: -
D gene: TRBD2
J gene: TRBJ2-7
V gene: TRBV4-1

CDR3 DNA: TGTGCCAGCAGCTTGACAGGGCAGGACACCGGGGAGCTGTTTTTT
CDR3 protein: CASSLTGQDTGELFF
clone size: -
D gene: -
J gene: TRBJ2-2
V gene: TRBV5-6

CDR3 DNA: TGTGCCAGCAGGGTCGACAGGGGCAGGGATGAGCAGTTCTTC
CDR3 protein: CASRVDRGRDEQFF
clone size: -
D gene: TRBD1
J gene: TRBJ2-1
V gene: TRBV28

CDR3 DNA: TGTGCCAGCAGCCGTCGTGGAGGGGCAGATACGCAGTATTTT
CDR3 protein: CASSRRGGADTQYF
clone size: -
D gene: -
J gene: TRBJ2-3
V gene: TRBV11-1

CDR3 DNA: TGTGCCAGCAGCCCCCGACAGGGTGACACTGAAGCTTTCTTT
CDR3 protein: CASSPRQGDTEAFF
clone size: -
D gene: TRBD1
J gene: TRBJ1-1
V gene: TRBV9

CDR3 DNA: TGTGCCACCAGCAGCGGTACAGGGCGTGAAGCTTTCTTT
CDR3 protein: CATSSGTGREAFF
clone size: -
D gene: -
J gene: TRBJ1-1
V gene: TRBV15

CDR3 DNA: TGTGCCAGCAGCCCCGGGACTAGCTTCACCGGGGAGCTGTTTTTT
CDR3 protein: CASSPGTSFTGELFF
clone size: -
D gene: TRBD2
J gene: TRBJ2-2
V gene: TRBV4-2

CDR3 DNA: TGTGCCTGGAGTGTAGGGAATAAGGAGACCCAGTACTTC
CDR3 protein: CAWSVGNKETQYF
clone size: -
D gene: -
J gene: TRBJ2-5
V gene: TRBV30

CDR3 DNA: TGTGCCAGCAGCTTGGCGGCGAACACAGATACGCAGTATTTT
CDR3 protein: CASSLAANTDTQYF
clone size: -
D gene: -
J gene: TRBJ2-3
V gene: TRBV7-3

CDR3 DNA: TGTGCCTGGAGTTCGGGACAGGGGCAGACCCAGTACTTC
CDR3 protein: CAWSSGQGQTQYF
clone size: -
D gene: TRBD1
J gene: TRBJ2-5
V gene: TRBV30

CDR3 DNA: TGCGCCCCCGGAGGTCTAGGGGGCGCCCGGGGGACTGAAGCTTTCTTT
CDR3 protein: CAPGGLGGARGTEAFF
clone size: -
D gene: TRBD1
J gene: TRBJ1-1
V gene: TRBV10-1

CDR3 DNA: TGTGCCAGCAGCCCGACAGGGGATCCCGGGGCTGGCTACACCTTC
CDR3 protein: CASSPTGDPGAGYTF
clone size: -
D gene: TRBD1
J gene: TRBJ1-2
V gene: TRBV7-3

CDR3 DNA: TGTGCCAGTACGGACAGGAGATCCATAGGTAATCAGCCCCAGCATTTT
CDR3 protein: CASTDRRSIGNQPQHF
clone size: once
D gene: TRBD1
J gene: TRBJ1-5
V gene: TRBV19

CDR3 DNA: TGTGCCAGCAGCTTGTCCGGAAACACCATATATTTT
CDR3 protein: CASSLSGNTIYF
clone size: -
D gene: -
J gene: TRBJ1-3
V gene: TRBV11-2

CDR3 DNA: TGTGCCAGCAGCTTAGACGGGGGAAACTATGGCTACACCTTC
CDR3 protein: CASSLDGGNYGYTF
clone size: once
D gene: -
J gene: TRBJ1-2
V gene: TRBV7-2

CDR3 DNA: TGTGCCAGCAGCTCGGAAACCAGGATTATGAACACTGAAGCTTTCTTT
CDR3 protein: CASSSETRIMNTEAFF
clone size: -
D gene: -
J gene: TRBJ1-1
V gene: TRBV7-8

CDR3 DNA: TGTGCCAGCAGCTCTGCGCAAGGTACGGGGGAGCAGTACTTC
CDR3 protein: CASSSAQGTGEQYF
clone size: -
D gene: -
J gene: TRBJ2-7
V gene: TRBV6-5

CDR3 DNA: TGCGCCAGCAGCCGGAACTCCGAGCAGTACTTC
CDR3 protein: CASSRNSEQYF
clone size: -
D gene: -
J gene: TRBJ2-7
V gene: TRBV4-1

CDR3 DNA: TGTGCCAGCAGCTTCGTGGGCGGAAGTGAGCAGTTCTTC
CDR3 protein: CASSFVGGSEQFF
clone size: medium-sized
D gene: -
J gene: TRBJ2-1
V gene: TRBV7-3

CDR3 DNA: TGTGCCAGCAGGGGGTACACCTTC
CDR3 protein: CASRGYTF
clone size: -
D gene: -
J gene: TRBJ1-2
V gene: TRBV2

CDR3 DNA: TGTGCCAGCAGCCCGGGGGATTTTGCGCAGTATTTT
CDR3 protein: CASSPGDFAQYF
clone size: -
D gene: -
J gene: TRBJ2-3
V gene: TRBV5-5

CDR3 DNA: TGTGCCAGCAGCCCATATGGACAGGGTAGGCAAATGAACACTGAAGCTTTCTTT
CDR3 protein: CASSPYGQGRQMNTEAFF
clone size: -
D gene: TRBD1
J gene: TRBJ1-1
V gene: TRBV7-9

CDR3 DNA: TGCGCCAGCAGCAGGACGGGGAACACTGAAGCTTTCTTT
CDR3 protein: CASSRTGNTEAFF
clone size: -
D gene: -
J gene: TRBJ1-1
V gene: TRBV5-1

CDR3 DNA: TGTGCCAGCAGCTTGGGTTATGGCAGGGTGGATGAGCAGTTCTTC
CDR3 protein: CASSLGYGRVDEQFF
clone size: -
D gene: -
J gene: TRBJ2-1
V gene: TRBV5-6

CDR3 DNA: TGTGCCAGCTCACCGTCGGGACACGCCTACGAGCAGTACTTC
CDR3 protein: CASSPSGHAYEQYF
clone size: -
D gene: -
J gene: TRBJ2-7
V gene: TRBV18

CDR3 DNA: TGTGCCAGCAGCTTTTGGCCGGGACTAGCGGACCCCGGGGAGCTGTTTTTT
CDR3 protein: CASSFWPGLADPGELFF
clone size: -
D gene: TRBD2
J gene: TRBJ2-2
V gene: TRBV11-3

CDR3 DNA: TGTGCCAGTAGTAACGATGGAAGGGGTGGAAACACCATATATTTT
CDR3 protein: CASSNDGRGGNTIYF
clone size: once
D gene: -
J gene: TRBJ1-3
V gene: TRBV19

CDR3 DNA: TGTGCAAGTCGCTTAAAGCGACAGGCTGGGAGCAATCAGCCCCAGCATTTT
CDR3 protein: CASRLKRQAGSNQPQHF
clone size: once
D gene: -
J gene: TRBJ1-5
V gene: TRBV12-2

CDR3 DNA: TGTGCCAGCAGCTTGAGATTACAGGCAACTAACACTGAAGCTTTCTTT
CDR3 protein: CASSLRLQATNTEAFF
clone size: -
D gene: -
J gene: TRBJ1-1
V gene: TRBV7-2

CDR3 DNA: TGTGCCAGCAGTGACGCGGATAAACGGGGCAATGAGCAGTTCTTC
CDR3 protein: CASSDADKRGNEQFF
clone size: -
D gene: -
J gene: TRBJ2-1
V gene: TRBV2

CDR3 DNA: TGTGCCAGCAGGCCGGGACAGGGCGAGTATCAGCCCCAGCATTTT
CDR3 protein: CASRPGQGEYQPQHF
clone size: -
D gene: TRBD1
J gene: TRBJ1-5
V gene: TRBV28

CDR3 DNA: TGCGCCAGCAGCTTGAATCGTGGGAACACCGGGGAGCTGTTTTTT
CDR3 protein: CASSLNRGNTGELFF
clone size: -
D gene: -
J gene: TRBJ2-2
V gene: TRBV5-1

CDR3 DNA: TGTGCCAGCAGTCGGCAGCAAGAGACCCAGTACTTC
CDR3 protein: CASSRQQETQYF
clone size: -
D gene: -
J gene: TRBJ2-5
V gene: TRBV2

CDR3 DNA: TGTGCCAGTAGTACGGGACCGTTTAATGAGCAGTTCTTC
CDR3 protein: CASSTGPFNEQFF
clone size: -
D gene: -
J gene: TRBJ2-1
V gene: TRBV19

CDR3 DNA: TGTGCCAGCAGCTTCTGGACAGGGGGATACTCTGGGGCCAACGTCCTGACTTTC
CDR3 protein: CASSFWTGGYSGANVLTF
clone size: -
D gene: TRBD1
J gene: TRBJ2-6
V gene: TRBV5-4

CDR3 DNA: TGTGCCAGCAGTGGGCAGGGCGAGGGCTACACCTTC
CDR3 protein: CASSGQGEGYTF
clone size: many
D gene: -
J gene: TRBJ1-2
V gene: TRBV25-1